Below are 32 T cell receptor beta chains sequenced from a single sample in a study of blood T cells in healthy people across ages. A second PCR of roughly 6 to 12 cycles used a sample-barcoded 5' primer and a J-beta primer mix. One entry per CDR3 protein, called by TCRdb with MiXCR from the 5' RACE reads. The sample yields 850,000 or so distinct CDR3 sequences, 25% to 30% seen once. Sequenced input: blood. All receptors derive from a woman aged 80 or over in good health.

About this clonotype: One end of the junction does not line up with germline, which may come from a read error. The chain carries TRBV5-1 and TRBJ2-7; 15 nucleotides agree with TRBD2. The tail of the sequence fits TRBJ2-5 better, so the J call may be wrong. The CDR3 totals 16 residues. The V gene's germline CDR1 is SGHRS and CDR2 YFSETQ. The CDR3 region has the DNA TGCGACAGCAGCATCGGACTAGCGGGGGGGCAAGAGACCCAGTACTTC. This sequence encodes CDSSIGLAGGQETQYF.

This chain links TRBV5-6 with TRBJ1-5; the D gene is possibly TRBD1 (5 bases). Trimming took 3 bases from V and 2 from J, leaving 18 bases between them. The CDR3 runs to 17 residues. Germline lookup yields CDR1 SGHDT and CDR2 YYEEEE. The CDR3 DNA reads TGTGCCAGCAGCTGGTGGGGGGGTACTGACCGCAATCAGCCCCAGCATTTT. Translation gives CASSWWGGTDRNQPQHF.

This clonotype was picked up a small number of times. Being one base from a much bigger clone, this may be a read error. This chain uses TRBV12-3 or TRBV12-4 with TRBJ2-4, with 7 positions matching TRBD2. Trimming cost V 5 bases and J 13 bases; bases outside gene matches: 17. The CDR3 is made up of 15 amino acids. CDR3 protein: CASSLSGVLYNEQYF. The CDR3 DNA sequence: TGTGCCAGCAGTCTGAGCGGGGTACTATACAATGAGCAGTACTTC.

This clonotype was recorded a few times. One junction end disagrees with the germline gene, perhaps due to a read error. V gene TRBV7-2 combines with J gene TRBJ1-6, with D possibly being TRBD1 (6 bases). Germline CDR1 and CDR2: SGHTA and FQGNSA. This CDR3 is 14 amino acids long. The CDR3 protein is CASSAPQGYSPPHF. CDR3 sequence (DNA): TGTGCCAGCAGCGCACCACAGGGTTATTCACCCCCCCACTTT.

Concerning this clonotype itself: A much larger clone is a single base away; this may be a read error. The chain is built from TRBV5-1 and TRBJ1-4; 9 bases are shared with TRBD1. This CDR3 region has 13 residues. Germline CDR1 and CDR2: SGHRS and YFSETQ. In nucleotides, the CDR3 is TGCGCCAGCAACTTGACAGGGGGGGAAAAACTGTTTTTT. The encoded protein is CASNLTGGEKLFF.

A word on this clonotype: A much bigger clone sits one base away, suggesting this may be a read error. The V call is TRBV24-1, the J call TRBJ2-1; 11 bases map to TRBD1. CDR1 and CDR2 from the germline V gene are KGHDR and SFDVKD. CDR3 length: 16 residues. The CDR3 is CATSDYRTGGINGQFF. DNA of the CDR3: TGTGCCACCAGTGACTACCGGACAGGGGGCATAAATGGGCAGTTCTTC.

CDR3 in DNA: TGTGCCAGCAGTCCCGAATCGGGACAGGGCTACGAGCAGTACTTC. This sequence encodes CASSPESGQGYEQYF. The chain joins TRBV7-9 to TRBJ2-5; TRBD1 agrees at 9 bases. The DNA matches TRBJ2-7 better at its end, which makes the J call doubtful. CDR1 and CDR2 (germline): SEHNR, FQNEAQ (reference sequence). The CDR3 contains 15 residues.

This clonotype was observed at least ten times. The chain is built from TRBV15 and TRBJ2-5, with TRBD1 identical over 8 bases. CDR3 length equals 15 residues. The V gene's germline CDR1 is LNHNV and CDR2 YYDKDF (reference sequence). The V segment lost 2 bases and the J segment 5 bases; nucleotides outside the gene matches: 7. CDR3 coding DNA: TGTGCCACCAGCAGATCAGGGGGCAGGAAGGAGACCCAGTACTTC. Translation gives CATSRSGGRKETQYF.

This clonotype was recorded only once. This chain connects TRBV29-1 to TRBJ2-7, with 13 positions matching TRBD2. V lost 7 bases and J lost 5; bases outside the gene matches: 5. CDR3 size: 13 residues. The germline CDR1 and CDR2 sequences are SQVTM and ANQGSEA. The CDR3 nucleotides are TGCAGCGCCAGGACTAGCGGGAGTCACGAGCAGTACTTC. Its protein is CSARTSGSHEQYF.

Only one count was recorded for this clonotype. The chain recombines TRBV5-1 with TRBJ2-1; the D gene is possibly TRBD2 (6 bases). CDR3 size: 16 residues. V was trimmed by 4 bases and J by 9 bases, leaving 23 bases between them. Germline V CDR1 and CDR2: SGHRS, YFSETQ. CDR3 sequence: CASSKDVGTGVREQFF. The CDR3 DNA sequence: TGCGCCAGCAGCAAGGATGTGGGAACGGGAGTGCGTGAGCAGTTCTTC.

Concerning this clonotype itself: A much larger clone lies a single base off, so this may be a read error. V gene TRBV11-2 combines with J gene TRBJ1-1; D gene uncertain. Per germline, CDR1 SGHAT and CDR2 FQNNGV. CDR3 length: 13 residues. V lost 3 bases, J lost 3 bases, and 8 bases lay in between. The CDR3 DNA is TGTGCCAGCAGCTTCGGGAGCGACACTGAAGCTTTCTTT. Translated, it gives CASSFGSDTEAFF.

In nucleotides, the CDR3 is TGCAGTGCTAGCGGATTCGGGAACACCGGGGAGCTGTTTTTT. The encoded protein is CSASGFGNTGELFF. The chain has TRBV20-1 and TRBJ2-2; D not resolved. Trimming left V 3 bases short and J 1 base short, with 9 bases between. The CDR3 has 14 amino acids. Per germline, CDR1 DFQATT and CDR2 SNEGSKA (reference sequence).

This clonotype has more than one count but fewer than ten. This clone may be a read error of a much larger clone one base away. CDR3 loop: CASIGDGGKNEQYF. The CDR3 region has the DNA TGTGCCAGCATAGGAGACGGGGGCAAAAATGAGCAGTACTTC. The chain joins TRBV6-1 to TRBJ2-5; D is perhaps TRBD1 or TRBD2 (6 bases each). Between the trimmed V and J ends, which lost 7 bases and 11 bases, there was a span of 23 bases. The CDR3 has 14 residues. Germline values: CDR1 MNHNS, CDR2 SASEGT.

This clonotype was seen only a few times. The chain links TRBV5-1 to TRBJ1-1; a possible D gene is TRBD1 (5 bases). CDR3 length: 15 amino acids. Germline V gives CDR1 SGHRS, CDR2 YFSETQ. Trimming stripped 1 base from V and 5 bases from J, with 15 bases between. CDR3: CASSLRQGEWTEAFF. The CDR3 DNA reads TGCGCCAGCAGCTTGCGTCAGGGAGAATGGACTGAAGCTTTCTTT.

This clonotype came up many times. This chain uses TRBV6-5 with TRBJ1-2, with TRBD1 matching over 8 bases. Trimming took 6 bases from V and 0 from J; bases not matched to a gene: 9. The CDR3 has 16 residues. The germline V gene has CDR1 MNHEY and CDR2 SVGAGI. CDR3 in amino acids: CASRNRQGTANYGYTF. The CDR3 region has the DNA TGTGCCAGCAGAAATCGACAGGGGACCGCTAACTATGGCTACACCTTC.

The chain employs TRBV6-1 and TRBJ2-2; 12 bases agree with TRBD2. The CDR3 covers 16 residues. Germline V CDR1 and CDR2: MNHNS, SASEGT. The V gene end was trimmed by 6 bases and the J gene end by 0 bases; junction bases not matched to a gene: 2. CDR3 DNA: TGTGCCAGCAGGACTAGCGGGGGCCCGAACACCGGGGAGCTGTTTTTT. Translation gives CASRTSGGPNTGELFF.

The gene calls are TRBV29-1 and TRBJ2-3; D is possibly TRBD1 (6 bases). Between the trimmed V and J ends, which lost 5 bases and 10 bases, there was a span of 22 bases. CDR1 is SQVTM and CDR2 is ANQGSEA in the germline V gene. CDR3 length: 14 residues. CDR3 sequence (DNA): TGCAGCGTTACCCGGGACACCCATTTCGATGCGCAGTATTTT. It encodes CSVTRDTHFDAQYF.

This clonotype was picked up one time. V gene TRBV7-3 combines with J gene TRBJ2-1; TRBD2 might be the D (5 bases). The CDR3 contains 13 residues. CDR1 SGHTA and CDR2 FQGTGA come from the germline V gene. With 0 bases removed from V and 9 bases from J, the gap between germline ends came to 9 bases. Here the CDR3 reads CASSLTGIGEQFF. The CDR3 DNA follows: TGTGCCAGCAGCTTAACCGGGATTGGTGAGCAGTTCTTC.

The table lists this clonotype with many counts. The V and J genes are TRBV28 and TRBJ2-5; D might be TRBD2 (6 bases). The CDR3 consists of 13 residues. V lost 7 bases, J lost 2 bases, and 11 bases lay in between. The V gene's germline CDR1 is MDHEN and CDR2 SYDVKM. The CDR3 reads CASTTGVQETQYF. Written as DNA, the CDR3 is TGTGCCAGCACCACGGGGGTGCAAGAGACCCAGTACTTC.

This clonotype was picked up many times. The chain is built from TRBV12-3 or TRBV12-4 and TRBJ1-1, with a tentative D call TRBD1 (6 bases). The CDR3 length is 14 residues. The V and J ends lost 3 bases and 4 bases respectively, with 12 bases between them. CDR3 amino acids: CASSLAGVGTEAFF. The CDR3 coding sequence is TGTGCCAGCAGTTTGGCAGGGGTCGGCACTGAAGCTTTCTTT.

Note on this clonotype: A read error may account for a junction end that differs from germline. The chain couples TRBV11-2 to TRBJ2-7, with a possible D match to TRBD1 (6 bases). Germline V gives CDR1 SGHAT, CDR2 FQNNGV. The CDR3 sequence is 15 residues long. In DNA, the CDR3 is TGTGCCAGCAGCTTACGGACAGAGAGCTCCTACGAGCGGTACTTC. Encoded protein: CASSLRTESSYERYF.

A word on this clonotype: A junction boundary mismatches the germline segment, possibly from a read error. V usage is TRBV15 and J usage is TRBJ2-5; no clear D. CDR3 size: 16 residues. Per germline, CDR1 LNHNV and CDR2 YYDKDF (reference sequence). For the CDR3, the DNA is TGTGCCATCAGCAGAGTACGTGGGGTGATATGGGAGACCCAGTACTTC. Protein sequence: CAISRVRGVIWETQYF.

This clonotype has at least ten counts. J is TRBJ2-5 and V is TRBV6-2 or TRBV6-3, with D possibly being TRBD2 (6 bases). Germline-derived CDR1 and CDR2 are MNHEY and SVGEGT. V lost 6 bases and J lost 5, with 19 bases in between. The length of the CDR3 is 15 residues. The CDR3 DNA reads TGTGCCAGCAGACCCCATGGTCGGGACTTGGAGACCCAGTACTTC. Translating it yields CASRPHGRDLETQYF.

This clonotype was picked up a small number of times. One end of the junction is discordant with germline, which a read error may explain. The chain links TRBV12-3 or TRBV12-4 to TRBJ2-1; D remains ambiguous. This CDR3 contains 12 residues. The chain's CDR3 is CASSIIYNKQFF. In nucleotides, the CDR3 is TGTGCCAGCAGCATCATTTACAATAAGCAGTTCTTC.

This rearrangement joins TRBV6-1 to TRBJ1-5, with 8 positions matching TRBD1. CDR1 and CDR2 from the germline V gene are MNHNS and SASEGT. The CDR3 has 15 amino acids. The trim removed 4 bases at V and 3 bases at J, leaving 5 bases unmatched. CDR3 region: CASSGTGPLNQPQHF. CDR3 nucleotide sequence: TGTGCCAGCAGTGGGACAGGGCCCCTCAATCAGCCCCAGCATTTT.

For this clonotype: Possible read error: a much larger clone is one base away. V usage is TRBV7-2 and J usage is TRBJ1-4; a possible D gene is TRBD1 (5 bases). Germline CDR1 SGHTA, CDR2 FQGNSA. The CDR3 extends over 16 amino acids. The CDR3 DNA reads as TGTGCCAGCGGCTTCTGGGGCGGAACAACTAATGAAAAACTGTTTTTT. Amino acid sequence: CASGFWGGTTNEKLFF.

This clonotype has more than one count but fewer than ten. The chain has TRBV20-1 and TRBJ2-1, with D perhaps matching TRBD1 or TRBD2 (6 bases each). This CDR3 region has 15 residues. V was trimmed by 3 bases and J by 5 bases, leaving 17 bases between them. CDR1 DFQATT and CDR2 SNEGSKA come from the germline V gene (reference sequence). The CDR3 DNA reads TGCAGTGCTAGTATTGAACAGGGAGGACACAATGAGCAGTTCTTC. Amino acids: CSASIEQGGHNEQFF.

The gene calls are TRBV10-1 and TRBJ1-3; D gene ambiguous. V lost 6 bases and J 0 bases, leaving 15 bases between the germline ends. The CDR3 is 16 residues long. Germline lookup yields CDR1 WNHNN and CDR2 SYGVQD (reference sequence). The CDR3 sequence is CASSSRRIGSGNTIYF. The DNA for the CDR3 is TGCGCCAGCAGCAGTCGGAGAATAGGCTCTGGAAACACCATATATTTT.

This clonotype showed up many times. This chain joins TRBV6-6 and TRBJ1-4; TRBD1 is a possible D gene (6 bases). V lost 2 bases and J lost 6, with 13 bases in between. The CDR3 sequence is 15 residues long. Germline V gives CDR1 MNHNY, CDR2 SVGAGI (reference sequence). This chain's CDR3 is CASSYEQGRDEKLFF. CDR3 DNA: TGTGCCAGCAGTTACGAACAGGGACGGGATGAAAAACTGTTTTTT.

V usage is TRBV18 and J usage is TRBJ1-4, with D unclear. This CDR3 has 16 residues. Trimming shortened V by 2 bases and J by 1 base, and 11 bases separated the two germline ends. The germline V gene encodes CDR1 KGHSH and CDR2 LQKENI. CDR3 DNA sequence: TGTGCCAGCTCACCAGAAGTAGAAGGAACTAATGAAAAACTGTTTTTT. Its protein is CASSPEVEGTNEKLFF.

The chain is built from TRBV7-8 and TRBJ1-1; 9 bases are a match to TRBD1. CDR3 length: 15 residues. V dropped 5 bases and J dropped 1; count of bases not matched to a gene: 5. Germline CDR1 is SGHVS and CDR2 is FQNEAQ. This CDR3 reads CASSQQGARNTEAFF. In nucleotides, the CDR3 is TGTGCCAGCAGCCAACAGGGGGCGAGGAACACTGAAGCTTTCTTT.

This clonotype occurred many times. The chain employs TRBV12-3 or TRBV12-4 and TRBJ2-5; either TRBD1 or TRBD2 may fit D (5 bases each). The CDR3 runs to 14 residues. V was pared by 3 bases and J by 4 bases, with 12 bases between. The CDR3 DNA follows: TGTGCCAGCAGTTTGAGATTCGGGACAGAGACCCAGTACTTC. This translates into CASSLRFGTETQYF.